The subject of this entry is one TCR beta chain. The CDR3 consists of 15 residues. The V gene lost 5 bases and the J gene lost 0 bases, with 13 bases spanning the gap. Germline CDR1 LNHDA, CDR2 SQIVND (reference sequence). The sample is drawn from a study of Graves' ophthalmopathy and Graves' hyperthyroidism. Excluded were patients with other autoimmune diseases, uncontrolled infections, pregnancy or lactation. The authors amplified TCR beta CDR3 regions from RNA transcripts. An opening RT-PCR round employed HTBI primers and preceded a second-round multiplex PCR. Each CDR3 protein gets one entry after TCRdb re-called the multiplex PCR reads with MiXCR. The data contain 600,000 to 650,000 distinct CDR3 sequences, roughly 20% of them singletons.

The sequence came from a woman between 18 and 29 years old with stable Graves' hyperthyroidism. Some clones in this sample may be carry-over from other donors' samples. The chain has TRBV19 and TRBJ1-2; no clear D. Material: peripheral blood. The CDR3 loop reads CASSQVGRTNYGYTF. The CDR3 DNA is TGTGCCAGTAGTCAGGTGGGCAGGACTAACTATGGCTACACCTTC.